This is a list of T cell receptor beta chains from one sample in a study of CDR3 diversity in severe acne. TCRdb independently ran MiXCR on the PCR reads; one entry per CDR3 protein. Among approximately 97,000 distinct CDR3 sequences, roughly half were seen once, and the ten largest hold approximately 13%. The sequenced sample was blood. These receptors were obtained from a male donor with acne. Both conserved end residues are part of each CDR3. The order of the fields is D gene, clone size, J gene, V gene, CDR3 length, CDR3 protein, CDR3 DNA. A D gene is named only where the DNA matches it firmly. Clone size is stated in some rows and not others, as once, few, many or a class when expanded.

d_call: NA
clone_size: NA
j_call: TRBJ2-7
v_call: TRBV5-4
cdr3_length: 13
cdr3_aa: CATSENVQGEQYF
cdr3_nt: TGTGCCACCAGTGAAAACGTCCAGGGCGAGCAGTACTTC

d_call: NA
clone_size: NA
j_call: TRBJ1-3
v_call: TRBV10-3
cdr3_length: 16
cdr3_aa: CAINDRVNNYGYTIYF
cdr3_nt: TGTGCCATCAATGACAGAGTGAATAACTATGGCTACACCATATATTTT

d_call: TRBD2
clone_size: NA
j_call: TRBJ2-3
v_call: TRBV7-9
cdr3_length: 17
cdr3_aa: CASSLVGSGRATDTQYF
cdr3_nt: TGTGCCAGCAGCTTAGTGGGTAGCGGGAGGGCCACAGATACGCAGTATTTT

d_call: TRBD1
clone_size: NA
j_call: TRBJ1-6
v_call: TRBV28
cdr3_length: 14
cdr3_aa: CASSFGTGGSPLHF
cdr3_nt: TGTGCCAGCAGCTTTGGGACAGGGGGATCACCCCTCCACTTT

d_call: TRBD1
clone_size: NA
j_call: TRBJ2-6
v_call: TRBV10-3
cdr3_length: 16
cdr3_aa: CASSYVRGLGANVLTF
cdr3_nt: TGTGCCAGCAGTTACGTCAGGGGGCTAGGGGCCAACGTCCTGACTTTC

d_call: TRBD2
clone_size: NA
j_call: TRBJ2-5
v_call: TRBV24-1
cdr3_length: 17
cdr3_aa: CATSDFGRFAGEETQYF
cdr3_nt: TGTGCCACCAGTGATTTTGGTCGTTTCGCGGGAGAAGAGACCCAGTACTTC

d_call: NA
clone_size: few
j_call: TRBJ2-3
v_call: TRBV27
cdr3_length: 13
cdr3_aa: CASSHHSTDTQYF
cdr3_nt: TGTGCCAGCAGTCATCACAGCACAGATACGCAGTATTTT

d_call: TRBD1
clone_size: once
j_call: TRBJ1-5
v_call: TRBV10-2
cdr3_length: 20
cdr3_aa: CASSESVLTGRPRGNQPQHF
cdr3_nt: TGCGCCAGCAGTGAGTCCGTCTTGACAGGGCGTCCTAGGGGCAATCAGCCCCAGCATTTT

d_call: TRBD1
clone_size: NA
j_call: TRBJ1-5
v_call: TRBV20-1
cdr3_length: 15
cdr3_aa: CSASRAGTGGQPQHF
cdr3_nt: TGCAGTGCTAGTCGGGCCGGGACAGGGGGGCAGCCCCAGCATTTT

d_call: TRBD2
clone_size: few
j_call: TRBJ2-2
v_call: TRBV4-1
cdr3_length: 16
cdr3_aa: CASRPRGSGSFGELFF
cdr3_nt: TGCGCCAGCAGGCCTCGGGGCAGCGGGAGTTTCGGGGAGCTGTTTTTT

d_call: TRBD1
clone_size: NA
j_call: TRBJ1-1
v_call: TRBV5-1
cdr3_length: 14
cdr3_aa: CASTQQGLNTEAFF
cdr3_nt: TGCGCCAGCACCCAACAGGGGTTGAACACTGAAGCTTTCTTT

d_call: TRBD1
clone_size: few
j_call: TRBJ1-6
v_call: TRBV6-1
cdr3_length: 15
cdr3_aa: CASSEETGAGSPLHF
cdr3_nt: TGTGCCAGCAGTGAAGAAACAGGGGCAGGGTCACCCCTCCACTTT

d_call: NA
clone_size: many
j_call: TRBJ2-3
v_call: TRBV5-8
cdr3_length: 13
cdr3_aa: CASSLPPTDTQYF
cdr3_nt: TGTGCCAGCAGCTTGCCGCCCACAGATACGCAGTATTTT

d_call: NA
clone_size: NA
j_call: TRBJ1-6
v_call: TRBV29-1
cdr3_length: 14
cdr3_aa: CSARSTGIPSPLHF
cdr3_nt: TGCAGCGCCCGCTCGACAGGAATTCCTTCACCCCTCCACTTT

d_call: TRBD1
clone_size: once
j_call: TRBJ2-7
v_call: TRBV25-1
cdr3_length: 17
cdr3_aa: CASSESPADRGVYEQYF
cdr3_nt: TGTGCCAGCAGTGAATCCCCCGCGGACAGGGGCGTATACGAGCAGTACTTC

d_call: NA
clone_size: NA
j_call: TRBJ1-5
v_call: TRBV29-1
cdr3_length: 13
cdr3_aa: CSVAAGSNQPQHF
cdr3_nt: TGCAGCGTTGCTGCGGGAAGCAATCAGCCCCAGCATTTT

d_call: NA
clone_size: NA
j_call: TRBJ2-7
v_call: TRBV20-1
cdr3_length: 13
cdr3_aa: CSASSTASYEQYF
cdr3_nt: TGCAGTGCTAGTTCGACAGCCTCCTACGAGCAGTACTTC

d_call: NA
clone_size: few
j_call: TRBJ2-3
v_call: TRBV18
cdr3_length: 15
cdr3_aa: CASSPNGQPTDTQYF
cdr3_nt: TGTGCCAGCTCACCAAACGGACAACCAACAGATACGCAGTATTTT

d_call: NA
clone_size: NA
j_call: TRBJ1-1
v_call: TRBV9
cdr3_length: 15
cdr3_aa: CASSVVEGGVREAFF
cdr3_nt: TGTGCCAGCAGCGTAGTAGAGGGGGGAGTACGAGAAGCTTTCTTT

d_call: TRBD2
clone_size: many
j_call: TRBJ2-1
v_call: TRBV24-1
cdr3_length: 16
cdr3_aa: CATSDWEREGPNEQFF
cdr3_nt: TGTGCCACCAGTGATTGGGAGCGGGAGGGCCCCAATGAGCAGTTCTTC

d_call: TRBD2
clone_size: NA
j_call: TRBJ2-1
v_call: TRBV27
cdr3_length: 18
cdr3_aa: CASSLLASGGPIYNEQFF
cdr3_nt: TGTGCCAGCAGTTTACTCGCTAGCGGGGGACCGATCTACAATGAGCAGTTCTTC

d_call: NA
clone_size: NA
j_call: TRBJ2-2
v_call: TRBV24-1
cdr3_length: 16
cdr3_aa: CATSDWTVTNTGELFF
cdr3_nt: TGTGCCACCAGTGACTGGACAGTCACGAACACCGGGGAGCTGTTTTTT

d_call: TRBD2
clone_size: many
j_call: TRBJ2-3
v_call: TRBV7-9
cdr3_length: 14
cdr3_aa: CASSREGGTDTQYF
cdr3_nt: TGTGCCAGCAGCCGGGAGGGGGGAACAGATACGCAGTATTTT

d_call: NA
clone_size: few
j_call: TRBJ1-3
v_call: TRBV6-6
cdr3_length: 18
cdr3_aa: CASSYSPGTSPVRNTIYF
cdr3_nt: TGTGCCAGCAGTTACTCTCCCGGGACATCACCTGTTAGGAACACCATATATTTT

d_call: TRBD2
clone_size: NA
j_call: TRBJ2-7
v_call: TRBV29-1
cdr3_length: 15
cdr3_aa: CSVERLAGGAYEQYF
cdr3_nt: TGCAGCGTTGAACGCCTAGCGGGAGGGGCCTACGAGCAGTACTTC

d_call: TRBD2
clone_size: NA
j_call: TRBJ2-5
v_call: TRBV6-7
cdr3_length: 15
cdr3_aa: CASSSSGSLWETQYF
cdr3_nt: TGTGCCAGCAGTTCTAGCGGGAGTCTATGGGAGACCCAGTACTTC

d_call: NA
clone_size: NA
j_call: TRBJ1-5
v_call: TRBV10-2
cdr3_length: 13
cdr3_aa: CASSEGAQQPQHF
cdr3_nt: TGCGCCAGCAGTGAGGGGGCGCAGCAGCCCCAGCATTTT

d_call: TRBD1
clone_size: once
j_call: TRBJ1-1
v_call: TRBV4-1
cdr3_length: 14
cdr3_aa: CASSQEGAGTEAFF
cdr3_nt: TGTGCCAGCAGCCAAGAGGGGGCTGGCACTGAAGCTTTCTTT

d_call: TRBD1
clone_size: NA
j_call: TRBJ2-6
v_call: TRBV29-1
cdr3_length: 19
cdr3_aa: CSVEDWTGGAGSGANVLTF
cdr3_nt: TGCAGCGTTGAAGATTGGACAGGGGGCGCCGGCTCTGGGGCCAACGTCCTGACTTTC

d_call: TRBD2
clone_size: NA
j_call: TRBJ2-5
v_call: TRBV7-9
cdr3_length: 16
cdr3_aa: CASSSGLAGEGETQYF
cdr3_nt: TGTGCCAGCAGCTCGGGACTAGCGGGGGAGGGAGAGACCCAGTACTTC

d_call: NA
clone_size: few
j_call: TRBJ2-7
v_call: TRBV2
cdr3_length: 13
cdr3_aa: CASNRQNTYEQYF
cdr3_nt: TGTGCCAGCAACCGACAGAACACCTACGAGCAGTACTTC

d_call: NA
clone_size: NA
j_call: TRBJ2-7
v_call: TRBV24-1
cdr3_length: 14
cdr3_aa: CATSDLGRPYEQYF
cdr3_nt: TGTGCCACCAGTGACCTCGGCCGACCCTACGAGCAGTACTTC

d_call: TRBD1
clone_size: NA
j_call: TRBJ2-1
v_call: TRBV7-9
cdr3_length: 15
cdr3_aa: CASSSSGTGRREQFF
cdr3_nt: TGTGCCAGCAGCTCCTCCGGGACAGGGAGGCGGGAGCAGTTCTTC

d_call: TRBD1
clone_size: NA
j_call: TRBJ2-2
v_call: TRBV5-6
cdr3_length: 17
cdr3_aa: CASSYWVTGENTGELFF
cdr3_nt: TGTGCCAGCAGTTATTGGGTGACAGGGGAGAACACCGGGGAGCTGTTTTTT

d_call: TRBD1
clone_size: NA
j_call: TRBJ2-7
v_call: TRBV25-1
cdr3_length: 13
cdr3_aa: CASSRDRVYEQYF
cdr3_nt: TGTGCCAGCAGCCGGGACAGGGTATACGAGCAGTACTTC